This paragraph reports one T cell receptor beta chain. The assay was immunoSEQ multiplex PCR, and TCRdb's table has in-frame clones only and misses some. Of about 13,000 clones listed, 65% to 85% are singletons. This entry is derived from a study of somatic mutations in cytotoxic T cells in rheumatoid arthritis. Germline V lookup: CDR1 SGHAT, CDR2 FQNNGV. V lost 1 base to trimming and J lost 0 bases; unmatched junction nucleotides: 4. The CDR3 extends over 16 amino acids. Material: CD8+ T cells sorted from blood. The genes are TRBV11-2 and TRBJ2-3; 7 bases align to TRBD2. The sequence came from an adult with rheumatoid arthritis. CDR3 DNA sequence: TGTGCCAGCAGCTTAGTGCCTAGCGGTAGCACAGATACGCAGTATTTT. It encodes CASSLVPSGSTDTQYF.